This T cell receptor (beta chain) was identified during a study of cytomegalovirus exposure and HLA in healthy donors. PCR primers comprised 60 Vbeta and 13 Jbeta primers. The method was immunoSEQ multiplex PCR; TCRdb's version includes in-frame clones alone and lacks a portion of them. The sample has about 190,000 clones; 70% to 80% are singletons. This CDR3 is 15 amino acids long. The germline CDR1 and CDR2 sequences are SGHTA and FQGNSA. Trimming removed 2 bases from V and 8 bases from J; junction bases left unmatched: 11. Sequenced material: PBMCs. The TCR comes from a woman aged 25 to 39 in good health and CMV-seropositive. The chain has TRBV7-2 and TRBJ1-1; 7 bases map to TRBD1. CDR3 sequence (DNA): TGTGCCAGCAGCTTACGTGTCAGGGGGGTTTCGGAAGCTTTCTTT. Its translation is CASSLRVRGVSEAFF.